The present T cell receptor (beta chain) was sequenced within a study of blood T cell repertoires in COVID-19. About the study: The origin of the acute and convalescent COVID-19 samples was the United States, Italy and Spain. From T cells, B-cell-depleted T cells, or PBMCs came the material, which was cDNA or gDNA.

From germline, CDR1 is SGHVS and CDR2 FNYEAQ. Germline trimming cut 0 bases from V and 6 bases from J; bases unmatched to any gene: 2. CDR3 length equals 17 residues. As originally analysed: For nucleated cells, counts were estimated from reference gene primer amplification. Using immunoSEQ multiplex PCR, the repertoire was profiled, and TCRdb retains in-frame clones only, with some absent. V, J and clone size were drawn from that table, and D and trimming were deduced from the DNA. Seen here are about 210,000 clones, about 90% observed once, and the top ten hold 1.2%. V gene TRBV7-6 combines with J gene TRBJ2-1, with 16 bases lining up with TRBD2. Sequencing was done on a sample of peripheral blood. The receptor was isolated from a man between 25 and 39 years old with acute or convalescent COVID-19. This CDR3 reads CASSLAGLAGGVNEQFF. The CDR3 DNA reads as TGTGCCAGCAGCTTAGCGGGACTAGCGGGGGGGGTCAATGAGCAGTTCTTC. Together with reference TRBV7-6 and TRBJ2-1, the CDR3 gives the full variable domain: GAGVSQSPRYKVTKRGQDVALRCDPISGHVSLYWYRQALGQGPEFLTYFNYEAQQDKSGLPNDRFSAERPEGSISTLTIQRTEQRDSAMYRCASSLAGLAGGVNEQFFGPGTRLTVL.